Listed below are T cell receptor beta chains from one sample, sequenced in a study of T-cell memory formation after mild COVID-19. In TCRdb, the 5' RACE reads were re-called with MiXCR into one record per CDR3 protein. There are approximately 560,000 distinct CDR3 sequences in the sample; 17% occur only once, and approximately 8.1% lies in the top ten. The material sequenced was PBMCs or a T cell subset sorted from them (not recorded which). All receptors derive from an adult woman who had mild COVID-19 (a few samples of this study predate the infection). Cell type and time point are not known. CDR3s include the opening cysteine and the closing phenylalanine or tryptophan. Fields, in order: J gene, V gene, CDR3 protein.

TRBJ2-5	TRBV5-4	CASSPDGLSGGTQYF
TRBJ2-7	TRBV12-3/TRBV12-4	CASSLEGDGEQYF
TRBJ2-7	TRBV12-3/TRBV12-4	CASSPPGTGGNHEQYF
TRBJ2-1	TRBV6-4	CASSDSTGSYNEQFF
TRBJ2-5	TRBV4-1	CASSRFIDRGLETQYF
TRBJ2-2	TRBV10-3	CAISESGGTGELFF
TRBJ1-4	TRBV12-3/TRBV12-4	CASSLGTPGVQKLFF
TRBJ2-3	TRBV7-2	CASSLGGGVTSTDTQYF
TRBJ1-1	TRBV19	CASSMGINTEAFF
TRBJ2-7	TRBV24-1	CATSDQSSYEQYF
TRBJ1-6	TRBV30	CAWSVGGLGDSPLHF
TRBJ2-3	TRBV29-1	CSVRLTDTDTQYF
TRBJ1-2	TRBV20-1	CSASRSGGGYTF
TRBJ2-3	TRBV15	CATSRDRRQSTDTQYF
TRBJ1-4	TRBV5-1	CASSKYSSTNEKLFF
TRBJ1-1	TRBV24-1	CATSLGVGTEAFF
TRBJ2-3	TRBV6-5	CASSRTGFDADTQYF
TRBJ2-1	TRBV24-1	CATSGTGVGNEQFF
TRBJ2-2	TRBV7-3	CASSYGDRGISGELFF
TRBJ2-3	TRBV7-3	CASSEGGLASTDTQYF
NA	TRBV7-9	CASRATRGQGLNEQYF
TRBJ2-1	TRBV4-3	CASSTRTAGDEQFF
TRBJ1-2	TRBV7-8	CASSSRTLYGYTF
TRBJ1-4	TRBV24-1	CATSDSRLTGSGEKLFF
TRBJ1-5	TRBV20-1	CSAAPGTGGKNQPQHF
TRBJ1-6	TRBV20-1	CSARPTRSRADSPLHF